The rows below give T cell receptor beta chains drawn from one sample of a study of neurological immune-mediated disorders. TCRdb used MiXCR to reprocess the 5' RACE reads, holding one entry per CDR3 protein. In the table there are about 44,000 distinct CDR3 sequences, roughly a fifth of which are singletons. What was sequenced was PBMCs. The source is a man in his sixties with HTLV-1-associated myelopathy (HAM/TSP). The CDR3 runs from the conserved cysteine through the conserved F or W. A D gene is named only where the DNA matches it firmly. Clone sizes are given selectively: once, few, many, or a class where the clone is expanded.

clone_size	cdr3_length	d_call	j_call	v_call	cdr3_aa	cdr3_nt
many	17	TRBD2	TRBJ2-1	TRBV4-2	CASSQVQGPVTSDEQFF	TGTGCCAGCAGCCAAGTTCAAGGGCCAGTTACTAGCGATGAGCAGTTCTTC
many	17	TRBD1	TRBJ2-6	TRBV7-9	CASSFATGDSGANVLTF	TGTGCCAGCAGCTTCGCAACAGGGGACTCTGGGGCCAACGTCCTGACTTTC
few	14	NA	TRBJ2-7	TRBV10-3	CAISLGDSAYEQYF	TGTGCCATCAGCCTAGGGGACTCCGCCTACGAGCAGTACTTC
NA	17	NA	TRBJ2-6	TRBV15	CATSPRTSRSGANVLTF	TGCGCCACCAGCCCCCGGACATCCCGCTCTGGGGCCAACGTCCTGACTTTC
many	16	NA	TRBJ2-4	TRBV3-1	CASSQTVSSQRNIQYF	TGTGCCAGCAGCCAGACCGTTTCCTCGCAGAGGAACATTCAGTACTTC
many	14	NA	TRBJ1-5	TRBV10-3	CAISSGRSNQPQHF	TGTGCCATCAGTTCTGGACGAAGCAATCAGCCCCAGCATTTT
NA	12	NA	TRBJ2-7	TRBV20-1	CSARREPYEQYF	TGCAGTGCTAGACGGGAGCCCTACGAGCAGTACTTC
many	11	TRBD1	TRBJ2-1	TRBV5-1	CASRTGDEQFF	TGCGCCAGCCGGACAGGGGATGAGCAGTTCTTC
many	16	NA	TRBJ1-4	TRBV5-1	CASSPQTTATNEKLFF	TGCGCCAGCAGCCCGCAGACAACCGCAACTAATGAAAAACTGTTTTTT
many	15	NA	TRBJ2-3	TRBV7-3	CASSEMGHNTDTQYF	TGTGCCAGCAGTGAGATGGGACACAACACAGATACGCAGTATTTT
once	14	NA	TRBJ2-1	TRBV12-3/TRBV12-4	CASRKDTTYNEQFF	TGTGCCAGCAGAAAGGACACTACCTACAATGAGCAGTTCTTC
many	14	NA	TRBJ2-7	TRBV5-1	CASSWSEPTYEQYF	TGCGCCAGCAGCTGGAGCGAGCCGACTTACGAGCAGTACTTC
NA	17	TRBD2	TRBJ2-3	TRBV20-1	CRASVLAGAPGTDTQYF	TGCAGAGCTAGTGTTCTAGCGGGAGCCCCAGGCACAGATACGCAGTATTTT
NA	18	NA	TRBJ2-1	TRBV7-2	CASSPRLASPRQGNEQFF	TGTGCCAGTAGCCCCCGGCTGGCATCTCCCCGTCAAGGGAATGAGCAGTTCTTC
few	13	NA	TRBJ1-1	TRBV20-1	CSARESGETEAFF	TGCAGTGCTAGAGAGTCAGGGGAAACTGAAGCTTTCTTT
many	16	TRBD2	TRBJ2-2	TRBV5-1	CASSLATGGFAGELFF	TGCGCCAGCAGCTTGGCCACGGGAGGGTTCGCCGGGGAGCTGTTTTTT
many	14	NA	TRBJ1-2	TRBV12-3/TRBV12-4	CASSFGPRKGGYTF	TGTGCCAGTTCCTTCGGGCCCCGGAAGGGTGGCTACACCTTC
NA	16	TRBD1	TRBJ1-2	TRBV20-1	CSASGGPGQPNNVYTF	TGCAGTGCTTCAGGGGGTCCGGGTCAACCCAACAATGTCTACACCTTC
NA	15	TRBD1	TRBJ2-7	TRBV28	CASRDLGQGVYEQYF	TGTGCCAGCAGAGACCTTGGACAGGGGGTCTACGAGCAGTACTTC
many	13	TRBD2	TRBJ2-7	TRBV11-2	CASGLAVSYEQYF	TGTGCCAGCGGACTAGCGGTATCCTACGAGCAGTACTTC
NA	15	TRBD1	TRBJ2-7	TRBV5-1	CATKVGQGLIYEQYF	TGCGCCACCAAAGTGGGACAGGGACTCATCTACGAGCAGTACTTC
many	15	TRBD1	TRBJ2-5	TRBV7-9	CASIPDREGRETQYF	TGTGCCAGCATCCCAGACAGGGAAGGTCGAGAGACCCAGTACTTC
many	14	NA	TRBJ2-4	TRBV7-2	CASSWGRLGNIQYF	TGTGCCAGCAGCTGGGGACGGCTCGGAAACATTCAGTACTTC
many	16	TRBD2	TRBJ2-7	TRBV11-2	CASSPVQGLAGVDQYF	TGTGCCAGCAGCCCCGTTCAGGGACTAGCGGGCGTAGATCAGTACTTC